The present T cell receptor (beta chain) was sequenced within a study of blood T cell repertoires in COVID-19. Looking at the study overall: Collection of acute and convalescent COVID-19 samples took place in the United States, Italy and Spain. PBMCs, B-cell-depleted T cells, or T cells provided the cDNA or gDNA that made up the material.

In the original workflow: Amplification from reference gene primers served as the basis for estimated nucleated cell counts. TCRdb's table, derived via immunoSEQ multiplex PCR, lists solely in-frame clones and lacks some. V and J calls and clone size are as listed in that table; D and trimming were resolved from the DNA. Altogether 60,000 to 75,000 clones are present, roughly 85% being singletons, with the ten largest covering 30% to 40%. V trimming: 5 bases; J trimming: 9 bases; junction bases outside the gene matches: 7. CDR1 and CDR2 (germline): SGHRS, YFSETQ. The CDR3 spans 13 residues. Sequenced material: peripheral blood. This receptor was identified in an elderly woman with active or convalescent COVID-19. The chain carries TRBV5-1 and TRBJ2-1; 8 nucleotides align to TRBD2. The CDR3 DNA reads TGCGCCAGCAGGGGACTAGTCGATGGTGAGCAGTTCTTC. Its translation is CASRGLVDGEQFF.